This entry lists 30 T cell receptor beta chains sequenced from one sample in a study of a mutant IDH1 vaccine in newly diagnosed glioma. Repertoires were generated with immunoSEQ multiplex PCR, while TCRdb's copy carries only in-frame clones and drops some. The table includes tens of thousands of clones, about 88% detected once. No antigen is known for these receptors. The time point: week 11, during vaccination. Every vaccination contained 300 ug of the mutant IDH1 20-mer peptide and was paired with topical imiquimod. Material: PBMCs, obtained from a glioma patient whose treatment included an IDH1 peptide vaccine. These receptors all come from a woman in her fifties or sixties with glioma.

The chain couples TRBV18 to TRBJ1-2; D might be TRBD1 (5 bases). The CDR3 spans 13 residues. The germline V gene has CDR1 KGHSH and CDR2 LQKENI. V was pared by 2 bases and J by 5 bases, with 9 bases between. The CDR3 bases are TGTGCCAGCTCACCAGGGGACCCTTATGGCTACACCTTC. Translated: CASSPGDPYGYTF.

The genes are TRBV29-1 and TRBJ1-5; D remains unclear. V was cut by 0 bases and J by 1 base, with 7 bases left in between. The V gene's germline CDR1 is SQVTM and CDR2 ANQGSEA. This CDR3 spans 14 amino acids. The CDR3 loop reads CSVEDGESNQPQHF. CDR3 sequence (DNA): TGCAGCGTTGAAGATGGGGAGAGCAATCAGCCCCAGCATTTT.

This sequence joins TRBV7-9 and TRBJ1-3; no clear D. V lost 0 bases, J lost 2 bases, and 5 bases lay in between. CDR3 length: 14 residues. Looked up from germline, CDR1 is SEHNR and CDR2 is FQNEAQ (reference sequence). Here the CDR3 DNA reads TGTGCCAGCAGCTTAGCGCCCCCTGGAAACACCATATATTTT. Translation gives CASSLAPPGNTIYF.

This chain joins TRBV5-4 and TRBJ2-7; no definite D call. The V gene lost 3 bases and the J gene lost 5 bases, with 12 bases spanning the gap. CDR3 length: 13 residues. Germline CDR1 SGHNT, CDR2 YYREEE (reference sequence). For the CDR3, the DNA is TGTGCCAGCAGCTCCTCACTAAGGCACGAGCAGTACTTC. This encodes CASSSSLRHEQYF.

V usage is TRBV5-6 and J usage is TRBJ1-4, with unresolved D. V lost 2 bases and J lost 8, with 13 bases in between. Germline lookup yields CDR1 SGHDT and CDR2 YYEEEE. This CDR3 region has 14 residues. For the CDR3, the DNA is TGTGCCAGCAGCTTCGGAAATAGGAGAGAAAAACTGTTTTTT. Translated: CASSFGNRREKLFF.

The DNA of the CDR3 is TGTGCCAGCAATGGTAGTCCTCGGTCCTATGGCTACACCTTC. As protein: CASNGSPRSYGYTF. The rearrangement uses TRBV5-6 and TRBJ1-2; D is uncertain. There are 14 residues in the CDR3. In germline, CDR1 is SGHDT, CDR2 YYEEEE. V dropped 6 bases and J dropped 4 bases, with 16 bases sitting between them.

The chain uses TRBV27 and TRBJ1-1; no clear D. V dropped 5 bases and J dropped 1 base, with 14 bases sitting between them. This CDR3 has 15 amino acids. CDR1 MNHEY and CDR2 SMNVEV come from the germline V gene (reference sequence). In DNA, the CDR3 is TGTGCCAGCAGTCCGCGGTCAGAGGGGAACACTGAAGCTTTCTTT. This codes for CASSPRSEGNTEAFF.

In this sample, this clone turned up once. This chain connects TRBV18 to TRBJ1-5; D may be TRBD1 (6 bases). The CDR3 covers 14 residues. Germline loops: CDR1 KGHSH, CDR2 LQKENI. V gave up 2 bases and J gave up 4 bases, with 9 bases separating them. Here the CDR3 reads CASSPGQGNQPQHF. The CDR3 coding sequence is TGTGCCAGCTCACCAGGCCAGGGGAATCAGCCCCAGCATTTT.

The V and J genes are TRBV2 and TRBJ2-5, with 12 bases that match TRBD2. Trimming removed 2 bases from V and 4 bases from J; junction bases left unmatched: 5. Germline CDR1 and CDR2: SNHLY and FYNNEI. The CDR3 totals 16 residues. In nucleotides, the CDR3 is TGTGCCAGCAGTGAAAACAAACTAGCGGGAGGAGAGACCCAGTACTTC. Translation gives CASSENKLAGGETQYF.

This clone has only a few counts. The V call is TRBV18, the J call TRBJ2-7; D might be TRBD1 or TRBD2, each matching 5 bases. CDR1 and CDR2 (germline): KGHSH, LQKENI. Trimming removed 2 bases at V and 3 bases at J, with 5 bases between. CDR3 length: 12 amino acids. CDR3 protein: CASSPGGYEQYF. The CDR3 nucleotides read TGTGCCAGCTCACCAGGGGGCTACGAGCAGTACTTC. Variable domain in full (rest from reference TRBV18 and TRBJ2-7): NAGVMQNPRHLVRRRGQEARLRCSPMKGHSHVYWYRQLPEEGLKFMVYLQKENIIDESGMPKERFSAEFPKEGPSILRIQQVVRGDSAAYFCASSPGGYEQYFGPGTRLTVT.

V gene TRBV5-1 combines with J gene TRBJ2-7; 10 nucleotides line up with TRBD1. Germline loops: CDR1 SGHRS, CDR2 YFSETQ. Trimming at V came to 6 bases and at J to 2 bases, leaving 11 bases not matched to a gene. This CDR3 is built from 16 residues. The CDR3 DNA is TGCGCCAGCACCACGACACCGGGACAGGGGACCTACGAGCAGTACTTC. This codes for CASTTTPGQGTYEQYF.

V and J are TRBV11-3 and TRBJ2-7; TRBD1 agrees at 11 bases. This CDR3 spans 13 amino acids. Germline-derived CDR1 and CDR2 are SGHNT and YENEEA. With V trimmed by 6 bases and J by 6 bases, 4 bases remained unmatched. The CDR3 region is CASSSGTGGEQYF. As DNA, the CDR3 is TGTGCCAGCAGTTCCGGGACAGGGGGCGAGCAGTACTTC.

The chain employs TRBV6-1 and TRBJ1-1; D not resolved. The CDR3 runs 14 residues. Per the germline V gene, CDR1 is MNHNS and CDR2 is SASEGT. V lost 3 bases and J 1 base, leaving 9 bases between the germline ends. The CDR3 DNA reads as TGTGCCAGCAGTGAGCGGGCAGGGAACACTGAAGCTTTCTTT. Translating it yields CASSERAGNTEAFF.

J is TRBJ2-7 and V is TRBV6-5, with D tentatively TRBD2 (6 bases). This CDR3 comprises 14 residues. V was cut by 0 bases and J by 7 bases, with 13 bases left in between. Germline assignment: CDR1 MNHEY and CDR2 SVGAGI. Here the CDR3 reads CASSYSRGVEEQYF. Here the CDR3 DNA reads TGTGCCAGCAGTTACTCTCGCGGGGTTGAAGAGCAGTACTTC.

V gene TRBV5-6 combines with J gene TRBJ2-2; tentatively, D is TRBD1 (6 bases). CDR3 length equals 16 residues. Germline-derived CDR1 and CDR2 are SGHDT and YYEEEE. Trimming pared 2 bases from V and 1 base from J, leaving 12 bases between. In DNA, the CDR3 is TGTGCCAGCAGCTTCAGTGGACAGAAGAACACCGGGGAGCTGTTTTTT. Translation gives CASSFSGQKNTGELFF.

For this clone: At one end, the junction sequence differs from germline, possibly due to a read error. The chain joins TRBV4-2 to TRBJ1-1; no clear D. This CDR3 spans 15 amino acids. The germline gives CDR1 LGHNA, CDR2 YNFKEQ. CDR3: CASSPRTDPNAEAFF. CDR3 nucleotides: TGTGCCAGCAGCCCGCGGACGGACCCGAACGCTGAAGCTTTCTTT.

This clone was counted between two and nine times. This rearrangement joins TRBV4-1 to TRBJ2-5; D possibly corresponds to TRBD2 (6 bases). Germline values: CDR1 MGHRA, CDR2 YSYEKL. Trimming pared 2 bases from V and 2 bases from J, leaving 15 bases between. CDR3 length equals 16 residues. CDR3 residues: CASSQPGLRGQETQYF. CDR3 nucleotides: TGCGCCAGCAGCCAACCGGGACTCCGGGGTCAAGAGACCCAGTACTTC.

V usage is TRBV9 and J usage is TRBJ1-1; D is uncertain. The CDR3 covers 19 residues. The V gene's germline CDR1 is SGDLS and CDR2 YYNGEE. V was clipped by 3 bases and J by 4 bases, with 28 bases between them. Written as DNA, the CDR3 is TGTGCCAGCAGCGCCAACACTTATCACCAAGGGCCTAGAACCACTGAAGCTTTCTTT. As protein: CASSANTYHQGPRTTEAFF.

The rearrangement links TRBV19 to TRBJ2-7; the D gene is possibly TRBD1 (6 bases). The V and J ends lost 3 bases and 3 bases respectively, with 6 bases between them. The germline V gene encodes CDR1 LNHDA and CDR2 SQIVND (reference sequence). The CDR3 totals 12 residues. CDR3 DNA: TGTGCCAGTAGTATGGACAGCTACGAGCAGTACTTC. It codes for CASSMDSYEQYF.

V and J are TRBV29-1 and TRBJ2-2, with 9 positions matching TRBD1. CDR3 size: 13 residues. The V segment lost 6 bases and the J segment 4 bases; nucleotides outside the gene matches: 3. CDR1 and CDR2 (germline): SQVTM, ANQGSEA. CDR3 in amino acids: CSVGQGVTGELFF. For the CDR3, the DNA is TGCAGCGTGGGACAGGGAGTCACCGGGGAGCTGTTTTTT.

The chain is built from TRBV5-1 and TRBJ2-3; the D gene is possibly TRBD1 (5 bases). Germline V gives CDR1 SGHRS, CDR2 YFSETQ. V lost 6 bases and J lost 3, with 11 bases in between. This CDR3 region has 13 residues. The CDR3 nucleotides read TGCGCCAGCACCAGGGTCGGGACAGATACGCAGTATTTT. Translating gives CASTRVGTDTQYF.

The chain uses TRBV20-1 and TRBJ2-7; D is undetermined. Per germline, CDR1 DFQATT and CDR2 SNEGSKA (reference sequence). The CDR3 consists of 11 residues. V gave up 6 bases and J gave up 7 bases, with 13 bases separating them. The CDR3 is CSARRAGEQYF. The CDR3 nucleotides read TGCAGTGCGAGACGGGCTGGGGAGCAGTACTTC.

The V gene is TRBV27, the J gene TRBJ2-1; no reliable D call. The germline V gene encodes CDR1 MNHEY and CDR2 SMNVEV (reference sequence). Trimming cost V 5 bases and J 5 bases, with 13 bases left between them. This CDR3 spans 14 amino acids. CDR3 in amino acids: CASSIPGANNEQFF. In DNA form, the CDR3 reads TGTGCCAGCAGTATTCCCGGAGCTAACAATGAGCAGTTCTTC.

This chain links TRBV4-3 with TRBJ1-5, with D unclear. The ends were cut back, 4 bases at V and 0 bases at J, with 7 bases in the middle. This CDR3 comprises 14 residues. The germline V gene has CDR1 LGHNA and CDR2 YSLEER. The DNA of the CDR3 is TGCGCCAGCAGCCCGGGTTATAGCAATCAGCCCCAGCATTTT. Amino acid sequence: CASSPGYSNQPQHF.

This clone was recorded a few times. V and J are TRBV7-9 and TRBJ1-2; D may be TRBD1 (6 bases). The V gene lost 0 bases and the J gene lost 5 bases, with 7 bases spanning the gap. The CDR3 extends over 13 amino acids. Germline CDR1 and CDR2: SEHNR and FQNEAQ (reference sequence). CDR3 sequence: CASSLAQGYGYTF. Written as DNA, the CDR3 is TGTGCCAGCAGCTTAGCGCAGGGGTATGGCTACACCTTC.

The J gene is TRBJ2-7, the V gene TRBV27; the D call may be TRBD1 or TRBD2 (5 bases each). V gave up 7 bases and J gave up 0 bases, with 10 bases separating them. This CDR3 is built from 13 residues. The germline V gene has CDR1 MNHEY and CDR2 SMNVEV (reference sequence). Written as DNA, the CDR3 is TGTGCCAGCACCAAGGGACCCTCCTACGAGCAGTACTTC. Protein: CASTKGPSYEQYF.

DNA for the CDR3: TGTGCCAGCAGCCCGGACGCCAGAAACACTGAAGCTTTCTTT. This codes for CASSPDARNTEAFF. The V gene is TRBV9, the J gene TRBJ1-1, with unresolved D. The germline V gene encodes CDR1 SGDLS and CDR2 YYNGEE. With 4 bases removed from V and 2 bases from J, the gap between germline ends came to 12 bases. The CDR3 runs to 14 residues. Full variable domain (remainder filled in from reference TRBV9 and TRBJ1-1): DSGVTQTPKHLITATGQRVTLRCSPRSGDLSVYWYQQSLDQGLQFLIQYYNGEERAKGNILERFSAQQFPDLHSELNLSSLELGDSALYFCASSPDARNTEAFFGQGTRLTVV.

This chain joins TRBV9 and TRBJ1-1; no clear D gene. The germline V gene encodes CDR1 SGDLS and CDR2 YYNGEE. CDR3 length: 14 amino acids. V lost 2 bases and J 5 bases, leaving 13 bases between the germline ends. The CDR3 nucleotides read TGTGCCAGCAGCGTGACACCTCGGAAAACTGAAGCTTTCTTT. Its translation is CASSVTPRKTEAFF. The entire variable domain, with the rest obtained from reference TRBV9 and TRBJ1-1, is as follows: DSGVTQTPKHLITATGQRVTLRCSPRSGDLSVYWYQQSLDQGLQFLIQYYNGEERAKGNILERFSAQQFPDLHSELNLSSLELGDSALYFCASSVTPRKTEAFFGQGTRLTVV.

The V call is TRBV6-6, the J call TRBJ2-7; D remains ambiguous. Germline CDR1 and CDR2: MNHNY and SVGAGI (reference sequence). The V end was cut by 6 bases, the J end by 6 bases, with 15 bases between. The CDR3 extends over 13 amino acids. As DNA, the CDR3 is TGTGCCAGCAGCCTCGCCGAGGAATTCGAGCAGTACTTC. The encoded protein is CASSLAEEFEQYF.

This chain links TRBV4-2 with TRBJ2-2; 8 nucleotides align to TRBD1. CDR3 length: 16 residues. In germline, CDR1 is LGHNA, CDR2 YNFKEQ. Trimming at V came to 0 bases and at J to 5 bases, leaving 5 bases not matched to a gene. For the CDR3, the DNA is TGTGCCAGCAGCCAAGATTCGGACAGGGAAACCGGGGAGCTGTTTTTT. It codes for CASSQDSDRETGELFF.